What follows describes a single TCR beta chain. The V and J ends lost 6 bases and 0 bases respectively, with 12 bases between them. The CDR3 is made up of 14 amino acids. CDR1 SNHLY and CDR2 FYNNEI come from the germline V gene. The data derive from a study of blood T cell repertoires in COVID-19. As for the study in general: In each case, the material was cDNA or gDNA derived from T cells, B-cell-depleted T cells, or PBMCs.

Here immunoSEQ multiplex PCR was the method, and the copy in TCRdb shows in-frame clones only, minus some. The sample lists hundreds of thousands of clones, more than 85% occurring once. Recovered Cohort 3 donors showed two negative PCRs, clearance, or symptom resolution. Sequencing was performed on PBMCs or T cells enriched from blood (not recorded which). This chain joins TRBV2 and TRBJ2-7; maybe TRBD1 (6 bases). The receptor comes from a woman aged 55-69 years who had recovered from COVID-19. This chain's CDR3 is CASRDSSGSYEQYV. CDR3 nucleotide sequence: TGTGCCAGCAGGGACAGCTCGGGCTCCTACGAGCAGTACGTC.